This T cell receptor beta chain comes out of a study of shared clonotypes between healthy human individuals. Germline V CDR1 and CDR2: LNHNV, YYDKDF (reference sequence). V lost 0 bases and J 6 bases, leaving 8 bases between the germline ends. This CDR3 is 14 amino acids long. As defined, naive CD8 cells were CD45RO-negative and positively selected for CCR7, with terminally differentiated effector memory CD45RA+ cells excluded. Here immunoSEQ multiplex PCR was the method, and the copy in TCRdb shows in-frame clones only, minus some. The sample holds roughly 810,000 clones, around 96% seen once. This receptor was taken from a man under 40 in good health. The material sequenced was naive CD8+ T cells sorted from blood. The chain is built from TRBV15 and TRBJ2-2, with D tentatively TRBD1 (5 bases). The CDR3 loop reads CATSRDRAPGELFF. As DNA, the CDR3 is TGTGCCACCAGCAGAGACAGGGCCCCCGGGGAGCTGTTTTTT. The entire variable domain, with the rest obtained from reference TRBV15 and TRBJ2-2, is as follows: DAMVIQNPRYQVTQFGKPVTLSCSQTLNHNVMYWYQQKSSQAPKLLFHYYDKDFNNEADTPDNFQSRRPNTSFCFLDIRSPGLGDTAMYLCATSRDRAPGELFFGEGSRLTVL.